The sample holds many counts of the clone carrying this T cell receptor beta chain. Its antigen is as yet unknown. CDR1 is DFQATT, CDR2 SNEGSKA, per germline (reference sequence). V was clipped by 1 base and J by 0 bases; unmatched bases: 2. The CDR3 loop spans 14 amino acids. The data were taken from a study of blood T cells in healthy people across ages. Study outcomes and limitations: Versus aged donors, long-lived donors had higher diversity and more naive CD4+ cells.

Alongside a J-beta primer mix, a sample-barcoded 5' primer served in a second PCR lasting roughly 7 to 11 cycles. MiXCR, applied by TCRdb to the 5' RACE reads, yields one record per CDR3 protein. This repertoire shows hundreds of thousands of distinct CDR3 sequences, less than 35% found once; its top ten account for approximately 15%. The chain is built from TRBV20-1 and TRBJ1-1; TRBD1 agrees at 7 bases. Sequencing input: blood. This clonotype was sampled from a woman aged 80 or over in good health. Written as DNA, the CDR3 is TGCAGTGCTAGAGTGGGACAGCTGAACACTGAAGCTTTCTTT. Its translation is CSARVGQLNTEAFF.